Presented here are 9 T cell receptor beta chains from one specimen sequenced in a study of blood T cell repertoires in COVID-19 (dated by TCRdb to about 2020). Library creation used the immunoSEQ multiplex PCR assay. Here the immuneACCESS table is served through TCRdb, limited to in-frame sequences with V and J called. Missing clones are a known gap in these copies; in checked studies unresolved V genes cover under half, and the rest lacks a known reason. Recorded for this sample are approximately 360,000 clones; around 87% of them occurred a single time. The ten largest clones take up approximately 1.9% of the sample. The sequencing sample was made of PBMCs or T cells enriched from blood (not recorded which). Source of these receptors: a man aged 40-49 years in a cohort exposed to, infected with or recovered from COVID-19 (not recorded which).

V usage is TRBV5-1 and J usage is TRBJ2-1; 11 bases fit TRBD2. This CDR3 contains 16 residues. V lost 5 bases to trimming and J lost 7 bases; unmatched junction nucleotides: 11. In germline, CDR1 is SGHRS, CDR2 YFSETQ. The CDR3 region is CASSYLAGGPGNEQFF. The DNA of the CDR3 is TGCGCCAGCAGTTATTTAGCGGGAGGGCCAGGGAATGAGCAGTTCTTC.

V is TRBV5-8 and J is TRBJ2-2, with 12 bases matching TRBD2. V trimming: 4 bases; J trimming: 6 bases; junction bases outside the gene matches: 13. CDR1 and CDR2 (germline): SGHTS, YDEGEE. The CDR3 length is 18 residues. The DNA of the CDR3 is TGTGCCAGCAGCGAAGGTGGGCTAGCGGGAGGGCCCGCCGGGGAGCTGTTTTTT. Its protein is CASSEGGLAGGPAGELFF.

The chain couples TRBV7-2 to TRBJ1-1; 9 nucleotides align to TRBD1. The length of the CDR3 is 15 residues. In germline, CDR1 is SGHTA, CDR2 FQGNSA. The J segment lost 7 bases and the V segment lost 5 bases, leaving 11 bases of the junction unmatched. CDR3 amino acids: CASSVVGTGIGEAFF. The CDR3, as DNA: TGTGCCAGCAGCGTTGTTGGGACAGGGATAGGTGAAGCTTTCTTT.

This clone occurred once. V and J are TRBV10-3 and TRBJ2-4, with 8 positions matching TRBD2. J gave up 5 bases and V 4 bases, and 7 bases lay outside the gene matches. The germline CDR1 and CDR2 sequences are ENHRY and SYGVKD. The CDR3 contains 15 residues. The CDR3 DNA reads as TGTGCCATCAGTGGGACTAGCTCCACGGAAAACATTCAGTACTTC. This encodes CAISGTSSTENIQYF.

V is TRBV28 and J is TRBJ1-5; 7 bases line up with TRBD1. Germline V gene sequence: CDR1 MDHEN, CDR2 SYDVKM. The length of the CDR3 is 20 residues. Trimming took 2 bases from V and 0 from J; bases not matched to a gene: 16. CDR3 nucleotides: TGTGCCAGCAGTTTAACAGGCCCGCAGGGGGGACGATATAGCAATCAGCCCCAGCATTTT. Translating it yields CASSLTGPQGGRYSNQPQHF. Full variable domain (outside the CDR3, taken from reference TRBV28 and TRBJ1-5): DVKVTQSSRYLVKRTGEKVFLECVQDMDHENMFWYRQDPGLGLRLIYFSYDVKMKEKGDIPEGYSVSREKKERFSLILESASTNQTSMYLCASSLTGPQGGRYSNQPQHFGDGTRLSIL.

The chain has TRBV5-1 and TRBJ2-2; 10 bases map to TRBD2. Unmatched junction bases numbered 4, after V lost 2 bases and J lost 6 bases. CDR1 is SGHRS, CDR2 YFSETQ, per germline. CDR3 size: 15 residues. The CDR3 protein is CASSLLAGGSGELFF. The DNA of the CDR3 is TGCGCCAGCAGCTTATTAGCGGGAGGATCCGGGGAGCTGTTTTTT.

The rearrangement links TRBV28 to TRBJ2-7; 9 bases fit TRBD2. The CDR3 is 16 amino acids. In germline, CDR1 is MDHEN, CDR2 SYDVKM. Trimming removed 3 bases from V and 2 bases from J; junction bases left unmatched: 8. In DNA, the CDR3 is TGTGCCAGCAGTTTCTCCCCAGCGGGAGGAGCCTACGAGCAGTACTTC. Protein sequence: CASSFSPAGGAYEQYF.

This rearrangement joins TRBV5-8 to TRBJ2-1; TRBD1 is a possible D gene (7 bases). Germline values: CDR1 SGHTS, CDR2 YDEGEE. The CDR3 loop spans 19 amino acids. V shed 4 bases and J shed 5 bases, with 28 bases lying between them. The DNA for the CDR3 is TGTGCCAGCAGCCCCCTATTTGGGACAGTAAGGGGGGCCCACAATGAGCAGTTCTTC. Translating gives CASSPLFGTVRGAHNEQFF.

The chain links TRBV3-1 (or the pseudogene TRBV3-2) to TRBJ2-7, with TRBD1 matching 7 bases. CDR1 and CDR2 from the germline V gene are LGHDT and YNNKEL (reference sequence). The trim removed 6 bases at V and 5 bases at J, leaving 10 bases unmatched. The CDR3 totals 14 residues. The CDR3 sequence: CASRAFEGANEQYF. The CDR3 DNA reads TGTGCCAGCAGGGCCTTCGAGGGGGCGAACGAGCAGTACTTC.